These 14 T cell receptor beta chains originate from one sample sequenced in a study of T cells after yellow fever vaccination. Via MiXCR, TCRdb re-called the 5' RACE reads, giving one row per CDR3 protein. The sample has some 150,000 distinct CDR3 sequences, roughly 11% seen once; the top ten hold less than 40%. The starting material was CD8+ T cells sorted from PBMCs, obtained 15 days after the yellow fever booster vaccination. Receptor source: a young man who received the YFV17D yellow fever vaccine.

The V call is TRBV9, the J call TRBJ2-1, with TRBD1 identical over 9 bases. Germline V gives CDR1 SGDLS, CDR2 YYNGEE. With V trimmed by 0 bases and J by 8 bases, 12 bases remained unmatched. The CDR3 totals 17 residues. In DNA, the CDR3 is TGTGCCAGCAGCGTAGACAGGGGGCGAGTCCTTGGCGATGAGCAGTTCTTC. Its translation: CASSVDRGRVLGDEQFF.

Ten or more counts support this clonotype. The CDR3 loop is CASSQDSHMNTEAFF. CDR3 in DNA: TGCGCCAGCAGCCAAGATTCACACATGAACACTGAAGCTTTCTTT. The chain couples TRBV4-1 to TRBJ1-1; D unresolved. This CDR3 comprises 15 residues. Between the trimmed V and J ends, which lost 0 bases and 0 bases, there was a span of 8 bases. CDR1 and CDR2 (germline): MGHRA, YSYEKL.

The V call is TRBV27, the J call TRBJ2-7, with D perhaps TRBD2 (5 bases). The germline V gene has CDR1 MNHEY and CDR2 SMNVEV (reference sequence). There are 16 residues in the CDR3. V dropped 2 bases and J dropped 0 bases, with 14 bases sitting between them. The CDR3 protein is CASSLVSERHSYEQYF. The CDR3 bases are TGTGCCAGCAGTTTAGTGTCTGAGCGGCACTCCTACGAGCAGTACTTC.

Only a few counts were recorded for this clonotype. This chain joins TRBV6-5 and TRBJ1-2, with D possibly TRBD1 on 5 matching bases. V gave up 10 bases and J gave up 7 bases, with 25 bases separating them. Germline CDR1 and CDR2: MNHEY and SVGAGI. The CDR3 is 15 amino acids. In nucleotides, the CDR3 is TGTGCCACCGCGATGGGTTTAAAGGTCGGGGGTGGCTACACCTTC. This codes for CATAMGLKVGGGYTF.

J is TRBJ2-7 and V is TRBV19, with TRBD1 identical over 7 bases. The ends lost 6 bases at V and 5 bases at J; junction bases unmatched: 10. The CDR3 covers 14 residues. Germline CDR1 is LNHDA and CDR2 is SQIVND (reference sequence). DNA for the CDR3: TGTGCCAGTAGCCACACAGGGGATCTCAACGAGCAGTACTTC. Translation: CASSHTGDLNEQYF.

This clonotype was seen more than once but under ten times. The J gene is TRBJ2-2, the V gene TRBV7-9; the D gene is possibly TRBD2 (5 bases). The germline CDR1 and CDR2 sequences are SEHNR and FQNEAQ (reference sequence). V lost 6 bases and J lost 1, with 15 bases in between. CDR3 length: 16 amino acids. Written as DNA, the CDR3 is TGTGCCAGCAGGACGACTACTAGTCTGAACACCGGGGAGCTGTTTTTT. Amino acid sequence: CASRTTTSLNTGELFF.

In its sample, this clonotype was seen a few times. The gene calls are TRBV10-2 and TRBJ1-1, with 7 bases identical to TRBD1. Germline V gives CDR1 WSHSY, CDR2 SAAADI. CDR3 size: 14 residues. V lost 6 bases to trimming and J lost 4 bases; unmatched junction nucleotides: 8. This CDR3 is CASSNRGAGTEAFF. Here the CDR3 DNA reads TGCGCCAGCAGCAACAGGGGCGCGGGCACTGAAGCTTTCTTT.

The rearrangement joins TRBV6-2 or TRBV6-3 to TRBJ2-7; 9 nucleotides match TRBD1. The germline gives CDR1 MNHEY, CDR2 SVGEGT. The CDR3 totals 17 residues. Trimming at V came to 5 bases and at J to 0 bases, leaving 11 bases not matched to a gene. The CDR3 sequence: CASSGYPTGGDSYEQYF. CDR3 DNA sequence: TGTGCCAGCAGTGGATACCCTACAGGGGGCGACTCCTACGAGCAGTACTTC.

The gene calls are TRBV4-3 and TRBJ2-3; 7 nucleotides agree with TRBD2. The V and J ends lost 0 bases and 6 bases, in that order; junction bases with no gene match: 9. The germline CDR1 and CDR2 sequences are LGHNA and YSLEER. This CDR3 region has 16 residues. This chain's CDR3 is CASSQDGRGDFDTQYF. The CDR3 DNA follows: TGCGCCAGCAGCCAAGATGGCCGGGGGGATTTCGATACGCAGTATTTT.

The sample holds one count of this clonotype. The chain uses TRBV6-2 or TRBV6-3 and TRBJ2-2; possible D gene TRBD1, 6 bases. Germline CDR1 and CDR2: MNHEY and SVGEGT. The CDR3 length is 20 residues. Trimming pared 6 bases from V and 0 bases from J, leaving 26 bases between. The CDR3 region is CASRTDSPKPQHANTGELFF. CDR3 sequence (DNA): TGTGCCAGCAGGACGGACAGCCCAAAGCCCCAGCACGCGAACACCGGGGAGCTGTTTTTT.

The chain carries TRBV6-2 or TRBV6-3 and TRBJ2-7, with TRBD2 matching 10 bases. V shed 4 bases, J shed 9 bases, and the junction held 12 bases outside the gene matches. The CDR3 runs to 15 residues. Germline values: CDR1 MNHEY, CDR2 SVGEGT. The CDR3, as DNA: TGTGCCAGCAGTTTGCCTAGCGGGGGAACGCAACTGCAGTACGTC. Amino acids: CASSLPSGGTQLQYV.

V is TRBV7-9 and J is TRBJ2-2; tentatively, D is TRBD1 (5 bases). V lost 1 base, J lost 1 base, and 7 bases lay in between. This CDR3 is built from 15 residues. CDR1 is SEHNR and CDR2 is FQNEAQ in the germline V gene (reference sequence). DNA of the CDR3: TGTGCCAGCAGCTTAGTCAGGGAGAACACCGGGGAGCTGTTTTTT. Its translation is CASSLVRENTGELFF.

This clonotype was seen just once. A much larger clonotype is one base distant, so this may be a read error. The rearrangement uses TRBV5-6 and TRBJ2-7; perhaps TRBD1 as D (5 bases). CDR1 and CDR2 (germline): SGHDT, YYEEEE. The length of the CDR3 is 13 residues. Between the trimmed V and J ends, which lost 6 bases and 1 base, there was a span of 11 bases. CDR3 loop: CASTRTSSYEQYF. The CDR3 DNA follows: TGTGCCAGCACTCGGACATCTTCCTACGAGCAGTACTTC.

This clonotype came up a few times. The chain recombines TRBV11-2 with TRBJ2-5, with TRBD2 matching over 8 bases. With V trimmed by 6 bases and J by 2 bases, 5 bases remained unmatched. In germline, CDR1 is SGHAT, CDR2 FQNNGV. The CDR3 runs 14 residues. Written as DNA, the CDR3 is TGTGCCAGCAGATCCACTAGCGGACAAGAGACCCAGTACTTC. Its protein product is CASRSTSGQETQYF.